These T cell receptor beta chains were read from a single sample in a study of shared clonotypes between healthy human individuals. The protocol was immunoSEQ multiplex PCR, while the TCRdb copy is restricted to in-frame clones and leaves out a portion. The sample lists around 1.4 million clones, 97% to 99% occurring once. Sequenced sample: naive CD4+ T cells sorted from blood. Every receptor here comes from a man aged 25 to 40 in good health. The CDR3 runs from the conserved cysteine through the conserved F or W. D genes are given only for firm matches. Size is stated for part of the rows, as once, few or many counts, or as a class when the clone is expanded.

v_call	clone_size	d_call	j_call	cdr3_length	cdr3_nt	cdr3_aa
TRBV11-2	-	TRBD1	TRBJ2-7	17	TGTGCCAGCAGCTTACTATTACGAAAGGGGGCTAGCTACGAGCAGTACTTC	CASSLLLRKGASYEQYF
TRBV4-1	-	-	TRBJ1-1	14	TGCGCCAGCAGCCCCGTACAGATGAACACTGAAGCTTTCTTT	CASSPVQMNTEAFF
TRBV29-1	once	-	TRBJ2-7	15	TGCAGCGCTATCCAGAGAGGGGACATCTCCTACGAGCAGTACTTC	CSAIQRGDISYEQYF
TRBV11-3	-	-	TRBJ2-2	14	TGTGCCAGCAGAGTCGGGACTAACACCGGGGAGCTGTTTTTT	CASRVGTNTGELFF
TRBV5-1	-	TRBD2	TRBJ2-1	16	TGCGCCAGCAGCACGGGACTAGCGGGAGAGGGCAATGAGCAGTTCTTC	CASSTGLAGEGNEQFF
TRBV29-1	-	-	TRBJ2-1	14	TGCAGCGCCCGTACCTTACTAGTGGGCAATGAGCAGTTCTTC	CSARTLLVGNEQFF
TRBV28	-	-	TRBJ2-7	14	TGTGCCAGCAGTAAGACCGGGCGAAACTACGAGCAGTACTTC	CASSKTGRNYEQYF
TRBV27	-	TRBD1	TRBJ2-2	14	TGTGCCAGCATACGGACAGGGGTGACCGGGGAGCTGTTTTTT	CASIRTGVTGELFF
TRBV2	-	-	TRBJ1-5	12	TGTGCCAGCAGTGAAGTAAAAGGGACCCAGCATTTT	CASSEVKGTQHF
TRBV7-7	-	-	TRBJ2-7	13	TGTGCTAGCAGCCGGGGTAAAAGCTACGAGCAGTACTTC	CASSRGKSYEQYF
TRBV7-2	once	-	TRBJ1-1	17	TGTGCCAGCAGCCTTCGGATAGATCCAGGGATGAACACTGAAGCTTTCTTT	CASSLRIDPGMNTEAFF
TRBV9	once	TRBD2	TRBJ2-2	17	TGTGCCAGCAGCCCCCGAGCGGGAGGTACGAACACCGGGGAGCTGTTTTTT	CASSPRAGGTNTGELFF
TRBV2	-	-	TRBJ1-4	13	TGTGCCAGCAGAGGGTTGGGAAGCGAAAAACTGTTTTTT	CASRGLGSEKLFF
TRBV28	-	-	TRBJ1-3	15	TGTGCCAGCAGTTTTTGGGGGTCCTCTGGAAACACCATATATTTT	CASSFWGSSGNTIYF
TRBV5-1	-	-	TRBJ2-2	13	TGCGCCAGCAGCTTGGCTAACACCGGGGAGCTGTTTTTT	CASSLANTGELFF
TRBV18	-	-	TRBJ1-3	15	TGTGCCAGCTCATATCAGGCTTTCTCTGGAAACACCATATATTTT	CASSYQAFSGNTIYF
TRBV19	-	TRBD2	TRBJ2-7	16	TGTGCCAGTAGTGCCCGGACTAGCGGGAGTTCCTACGAGCAGTACTTC	CASSARTSGSSYEQYF
TRBV28	-	TRBD1	TRBJ1-5	17	TGTGCCAGCAGTTTATGGAGGGGGCAGGGGAGCAATCAGCCCCAGCATTTT	CASSLWRGQGSNQPQHF
TRBV19	-	-	TRBJ2-7	12	TGTGCCAGTAGTATACAGGGCTACGAGCAGTACTTC	CASSIQGYEQYF
TRBV9	-	TRBD2	TRBJ2-1	16	TGTGCCAGCAGCGCATTTAGCGGGAGGGCCGACAATGAGCAGTTCTTC	CASSAFSGRADNEQFF
TRBV18	once	TRBD2	TRBJ2-5	15	TGTGCCAGCTCGCCGACTAGCGGGAGACTAGAGACCCAGTACTTC	CASSPTSGRLETQYF
TRBV5-1	-	-	TRBJ2-1	15	TGCGCCAGCAGCCCCCGTGGGGTCTGGGATAATGAGCAGTTCTTC	CASSPRGVWDNEQFF
TRBV19	-	-	TRBJ2-1	14	TGTGCCAGCAACGGGATGGGCTCCTACAATGAGCAGTTCTTC	CASNGMGSYNEQFF
TRBV7-7	-	-	TRBJ2-3	14	TGTGCCAGCAGCTTAGGGGCGCACACAGATACGCAGTATTTT	CASSLGAHTDTQYF
TRBV18	-	-	TRBJ1-5	17	TGTGCCAGCTCACTCGGACAAATCGGGGCAAGCAATCAGCCCCAGCATTTT	CASSLGQIGASNQPQHF
TRBV6-5	-	-	TRBJ2-2	14	TGTGCCAGCAGTTACCAGGGATACACCGGGGAGCTGTTTTTT	CASSYQGYTGELFF
TRBV5-4	-	-	TRBJ2-1	18	TGTGCCAGCAGCCAGTATCTCCGGTCGGTTTTTGGGACAAATGAGCAGTTCTTC	CASSQYLRSVFGTNEQFF
TRBV5-4	-	-	TRBJ2-7	16	TGTGCCAGCAGCTTGGCCGGGGCGGGATACCCCTACGAGCAGTACTTC	CASSLAGAGYPYEQYF
TRBV7-2	many	TRBD2	TRBJ2-7	14	TGTGCCAGCAGCTTAGACCTAGCGGGATTCGAGCAGTACTTC	CASSLDLAGFEQYF